The 21 T cell receptor beta chains given below trace back to one sample, sequenced in a study of cytomegalovirus exposure and HLA in healthy donors. Use of 60 Vbeta and 13 Jbeta primers characterized the PCR. Assay used: immunoSEQ multiplex PCR; TCRdb lists only in-frame clones, some missing. The sample lists around 130,000 clones, about four fifths occurring once. Sequencing was carried out using PBMCs. These receptors were taken from a woman aged 40 to 50 in good health and CMV-seronegative.

V is TRBV29-1 and J is TRBJ1-4, with a weak D call TRBD1 (5 bases). Per germline, CDR1 SQVTM and CDR2 ANQGSEA. V was shortened by 8 bases and J by 0 bases, with 13 bases between the two germline ends. The length of the CDR3 is 14 residues. The CDR3 DNA follows: TGCAGCAGCTTAGGAGGGGCAACTAATGAAAAACTGTTTTTT. It is translated as CSSLGGATNEKLFF.

The chain carries TRBV6-5 and TRBJ1-1, with D possibly TRBD1 on 6 matching bases. CDR3 length: 15 residues. Germline CDR1 reads MNHEY; CDR2 reads SVGAGI. Between the trimmed V and J ends, which lost 6 bases and 4 bases, there was a span of 18 bases. CDR3 coding DNA: TGTGCCAGCAGCCCAAGAACAGGGTCGAGCACTGAAGCTTTCTTT. Residues: CASSPRTGSSTEAFF.

This chain links TRBV15 with TRBJ2-5, with D possibly TRBD2 on 5 matching bases. The CDR3 length is 14 residues. Germline loops: CDR1 LNHNV, CDR2 YYDKDF (reference sequence). The V and J ends lost 5 bases and 5 bases respectively, with 15 bases between them. CDR3 loop: CATSFPGSGETQYF. The CDR3 DNA is TGTGCCACCAGCTTCCCGGGGTCGGGGGAGACCCAGTACTTC.

The J gene is TRBJ2-1, the V gene TRBV13; TRBD1 aligns across 8 bases. Germline V lookup: CDR1 PRHDT, CDR2 FYEKMQ (reference sequence). There are 16 residues in the CDR3. Trimming removed 0 bases from V and 4 bases from J; junction bases left unmatched: 5. The CDR3 loop reads CASSLGRTGRYNEQFF. In DNA form, the CDR3 reads TGTGCCAGCAGCTTAGGCCGGACAGGGAGGTACAATGAGCAGTTCTTC.

The V and J genes are TRBV19 and TRBJ1-5; 9 nucleotides agree with TRBD1. The V gene's germline CDR1 is LNHDA and CDR2 SQIVND (reference sequence). The CDR3 covers 14 residues. The trim removed 5 bases at V and 4 bases at J, leaving 3 bases unmatched. This CDR3 reads CASSWTGDNQPQHF. The CDR3 DNA follows: TGTGCCAGTAGTTGGACAGGGGATAATCAGCCCCAGCATTTT.

V gene TRBV18 combines with J gene TRBJ2-1; 15 bases line up with TRBD2. Per germline, CDR1 KGHSH and CDR2 LQKENI. The CDR3 has 18 residues. The ends lost 3 bases at V and 0 bases at J; junction bases unmatched: 3. The CDR3 sequence is CASSPGTSGGRSYNEQFF. Here the CDR3 DNA reads TGTGCCAGCTCACCTGGGACTAGCGGGGGGCGCTCCTACAATGAGCAGTTCTTC.

The chain joins TRBV28 to TRBJ2-1; D might be TRBD2 (7 bases). The V gene's germline CDR1 is MDHEN and CDR2 SYDVKM. The length of the CDR3 is 14 residues. Trimming shortened V by 6 bases and J by 7 bases, and 16 bases separated the two germline ends. The CDR3 coding sequence is TGTGCCAGCAGGGGGGGGCCCTCGGGGAATGAGCAGTTCTTC. It encodes CASRGGPSGNEQFF.

The J gene is TRBJ1-1, the V gene TRBV7-2; TRBD1 agrees at 10 bases. Germline CDR1 reads SGHTA; CDR2 reads FQGNSA. After removal of 8 bases from V and 5 bases from J, the junction contained 5 bases not matched to a gene. CDR3 length: 13 residues. CDR3 nucleotides: TGTGCCAGCTGCGTGGGACAGGGGACTGAAGCTTTCTTT. Translated: CASCVGQGTEAFF.

CDR3 region: CARSLPDSHLMNTEAFF. Here the CDR3 DNA reads TGTGCCAGAAGCTTACCGGACAGCCATCTCATGAACACTGAAGCTTTCTTT. The chain joins TRBV5-3 to TRBJ1-1, with D maybe TRBD1 (6 bases). TRBV5-3 is an ORF for which the function is uncertain. The CDR3 has 17 residues. V shed 2 bases and J shed 0 bases, with 17 bases lying between them.

This chain links TRBV9 with TRBJ2-5, with D possibly TRBD2 on 6 matching bases. The CDR3 sequence is 15 residues long. The V and J ends lost 2 bases and 2 bases respectively, with 13 bases between them. Germline lookup yields CDR1 SGDLS and CDR2 YYNGEE. The CDR3 DNA reads as TGTGCCAGCAGCGTCCTGGGACTTAAGCAAGAGACCCAGTACTTC. Its translation is CASSVLGLKQETQYF.

The chain joins TRBV28 to TRBJ2-1, with 7 bases that match TRBD1. V lost 6 bases to trimming and J lost 1 base; unmatched junction nucleotides: 6. The length of the CDR3 is 15 residues. Per germline, CDR1 MDHEN and CDR2 SYDVKM. The CDR3 loop reads CASSPTGLSYNEQFF. In DNA form, the CDR3 reads TGTGCCAGCAGCCCGACAGGGTTGTCCTACAATGAGCAGTTCTTC.

V is TRBV6-6 and J is TRBJ2-5; tentative D call: TRBD2 (5 bases). V was trimmed by 8 bases and J by 5 bases, leaving 18 bases between them. The CDR3 is 14 residues long. The germline gives CDR1 MNHNY, CDR2 SVGAGI (reference sequence). CDR3 sequence: CASGAGALGETQYF. Written as DNA, the CDR3 is TGTGCCAGCGGCGCGGGTGCCCTTGGGGAGACCCAGTACTTC.

This clone was seen just once. The chain joins TRBV27 to TRBJ2-7, with 7 bases lining up with TRBD2. The V and J ends lost 5 bases and 6 bases, in that order; junction bases with no gene match: 16. The germline V gene encodes CDR1 MNHEY and CDR2 SMNVEV (reference sequence). The CDR3 contains 16 residues. CDR3 residues: CASSPGLQRVGREQYF. The CDR3 coding sequence is TGTGCCAGCAGTCCGGGACTACAAAGGGTGGGCCGCGAGCAGTACTTC.

V usage is TRBV5-4 and J usage is TRBJ2-1, with a possible D match to TRBD1 (6 bases). Trimming stripped 3 bases from V and 0 bases from J, with 13 bases between. This CDR3 region has 16 residues. In germline, CDR1 is SGHNT, CDR2 YYREEE (reference sequence). CDR3 amino acids: CASSSPTQGSYNEQFF. For the CDR3, the DNA is TGTGCCAGCAGCTCTCCCACACAGGGCTCCTACAATGAGCAGTTCTTC. The variable domain in full, with the rest retrieved from reference TRBV5-4 and TRBJ2-1, is ETGVTQSPTHLIKTRGQQVTLRCSSQSGHNTVSWYQQALGQGPQFIFQYYREEENGRGNFPPRFSGLQFPNYSSELNVNALELDDSALYLCASSSPTQGSYNEQFFGPGTRLTVL.

This clone was seen a few times. This sequence joins TRBV12-5 and TRBJ1-4; perhaps TRBD1 as D (5 bases). Germline V CDR1 and CDR2: LGHNT, FRNRAP. This CDR3 contains 14 residues. The V end lost 8 bases, the J end lost 5 bases, and 15 bases lay between the germline ends. The CDR3 sequence is CASLQEVENEKLFF. The CDR3 coding sequence is TGTGCTAGTCTACAGGAAGTCGAGAATGAAAAACTGTTTTTT. The variable domain in full, completed from reference TRBV12-5 and TRBJ1-4, reads DARVTQTPRHKVTEMGQEVTMRCQPILGHNTVFWYRQTMMQGLELLAYFRNRAPLDDSGMPKDRFSAEMPDATLATLKIQPSEPRDSAVYFCASLQEVENEKLFFGSGTQLSVL.

V is TRBV5-5 and J is TRBJ1-3; a weak D match, TRBD1 (6 bases). Trimming removed 2 bases from V and 1 base from J, with 13 bases in between. CDR1 is SGHKS and CDR2 is YYEKEE in the germline V gene (reference sequence). This CDR3 is 16 amino acids long. The CDR3 protein is CASSFGQPGSGNTIYF. The CDR3, as DNA: TGTGCCAGCAGCTTCGGACAGCCCGGATCTGGAAACACCATATATTTT.

The chain recombines TRBV7-9 with TRBJ2-1, with TRBD1 matching 7 bases. Germline CDR1 SEHNR, CDR2 FQNEAQ (reference sequence). CDR3 length: 16 residues. V dropped 5 bases and J dropped 4; count of bases not matched to a gene: 11. CDR3 sequence reads: CASSPYGTVKYNEQFF. The CDR3, as DNA: TGTGCCAGCAGCCCCTACGGGACAGTGAAATACAATGAGCAGTTCTTC.

The CDR3 DNA reads as TGTGCCAGCAGCCAAGAAGACCGGGACAATCAGCCCCAGCATTTT. It codes for CASSQEDRDNQPQHF. The chain recombines TRBV4-2 with TRBJ1-5; no clear D. The CDR3 consists of 15 residues. Trimming removed 0 bases from V and 3 bases from J, with 9 bases in between. Germline V CDR1 and CDR2: LGHNA, YNFKEQ.

The chain combines TRBV7-9 with TRBJ2-7; 10 nucleotides line up with TRBD1. Germline V gene lookup returns CDR1 SEHNR and CDR2 FQNEAQ (reference sequence). V shed 0 bases, J shed 5 bases, and the junction held 7 bases outside the gene matches. The CDR3 is 16 residues long. CDR3 residues: CASSLATGTGAHEQYF. CDR3 nucleotide sequence: TGTGCCAGCAGCTTAGCAACCGGGACAGGGGCCCACGAGCAGTACTTC.

This clone turned up a few times. The chain employs TRBV7-8 and TRBJ1-5, with a tentative D call TRBD1 (6 bases). The CDR3 covers 15 residues. The V and J ends lost 5 bases and 3 bases respectively, with 14 bases between them. Germline V CDR1 and CDR2: SGHVS, FQNEAQ. The CDR3 reads CASSAIQGTNQPQHF. CDR3 sequence (DNA): TGTGCCAGCAGCGCTATACAGGGTACCAATCAGCCCCAGCATTTT.

This clone showed up just once. The chain has TRBV7-9 and TRBJ2-2; 14 bases line up with TRBD2. J gave up 7 bases and V 5 bases, and 6 bases lay outside the gene matches. The CDR3 has 16 residues. Germline assignment: CDR1 SEHNR and CDR2 FQNEAQ (reference sequence). The CDR3 DNA reads as TGTGCCAGCAGCGAAAGGGGACTAGCGGGAGTCGGGGAGCTGTTTTTT. It is translated as CASSERGLAGVGELFF.